These 22 T cell receptor beta chains were all obtained from the same sample, sequenced in a study of cytomegalovirus exposure and HLA in healthy donors. Vbeta (60) and Jbeta (13) primers were used in the PCR. The data were produced by immunoSEQ multiplex PCR, yet TCRdb's version contains in-frame clones alone and is incomplete. This sample has some 200,000 clones, with roughly 80% found just once. The sample taken for sequencing was PBMCs. All receptors derive from a man aged 50 to 60 in good health and CMV-seronegative.

This clone was counted a single time. The chain carries TRBV4-1 and TRBJ1-4; D possibly corresponds to TRBD1 (6 bases). Per germline, CDR1 MGHRA and CDR2 YSYEKL. This CDR3 has 15 amino acids. Trimming shortened V by 0 bases and J by 6 bases, and 11 bases separated the two germline ends. CDR3 sequence: CASSQEQTGYEKLFF. The CDR3 nucleotides are TGCGCCAGCAGCCAAGAACAGACAGGTTATGAAAAACTGTTTTTT.

The genes are TRBV5-6 and TRBJ1-1, with D possibly being TRBD1 (5 bases). The V gene's germline CDR1 is SGHDT and CDR2 YYEEEE. The CDR3 is 16 residues long. The V and J ends lost 2 bases and 0 bases respectively, with 14 bases between them. This CDR3 is CASSLMTKGVNTEAFF. The CDR3 bases are TGTGCCAGCAGCTTAATGACAAAAGGGGTGAACACTGAAGCTTTCTTT. Complete variable domain (other parts from reference TRBV5-6 and TRBJ1-1): DAGVTQSPTHLIKTRGQQVTLRCSPKSGHDTVSWYQQALGQGPQFIFQYYEEEERQRGNFPDRFSGHQFPNYSSELNVNALLLGDSALYLCASSLMTKGVNTEAFFGQGTRLTVV.

The rearrangement uses TRBV7-6 and TRBJ1-4, with D possibly being TRBD1 (6 bases). The germline V gene has CDR1 SGHVS and CDR2 FNYEAQ. The CDR3 is made up of 17 amino acids. Trimming shortened V by 4 bases and J by 2 bases, and 17 bases separated the two germline ends. The CDR3 nucleotides read TGTGCCAGCAGCTCTCGGGGGGGGGCAGCTACTAATGAAAAACTGTTTTTT. Its translation: CASSSRGGAATNEKLFF. Looking up the rest from reference TRBV7-6 and TRBJ1-4 gives the full variable domain: GAGVSQSPRYKVTKRGQDVALRCDPISGHVSLYWYRQALGQGPEFLTYFNYEAQQDKSGLPNDRFSAERPEGSISTLTIQRTEQRDSAMYRCASSSRGGAATNEKLFFGSGTQLSVL.

This clone has a handful of counts. V gene TRBV10-3 combines with J gene TRBJ1-1, with 11 bases matching TRBD1. The CDR3 length is 18 residues. CDR1 and CDR2 from the germline V gene are ENHRY and SYGVKD. V lost 1 base and J lost 1; bases outside the gene matches: 8. For the CDR3, the DNA is TGTGCCATCAGTGAGTGGACAGGGGGCCTTATTCGGAACACTGAAGCTTTCTTT. This sequence encodes CAISEWTGGLIRNTEAFF.

The chain links TRBV27 to TRBJ2-7; 8 bases match TRBD2. The J segment lost 1 base and the V segment lost 6 bases, leaving 14 bases of the junction unmatched. The germline V gene has CDR1 MNHEY and CDR2 SMNVEV (reference sequence). The CDR3 extends over 17 amino acids. The CDR3: CASSPPPRGGRSYEQYF. The CDR3 nucleotides are TGTGCCAGCAGCCCCCCCCCTCGGGGGGGCCGATCCTACGAGCAGTACTTC.

The CDR3 sequence: CASSQVGVAGFQETQYF. The CDR3 DNA follows: TGTGCCAGCAGCCAAGTAGGGGTAGCGGGGTTCCAAGAGACCCAGTACTTC. This chain joins TRBV14 and TRBJ2-5, with 8 bases aligning to TRBD2. V shed 1 base and J 1 base; nucleotides not matched to a gene: 8. CDR1 SGHDN and CDR2 FVKESK come from the germline V gene. The CDR3 loop spans 17 amino acids.

The table lists this clone with a few counts. Written as DNA, the CDR3 is TGTGCCAGCAACTCTGCGGCCTCGTCCTACGAGCAGTACTTC. This gives the protein CASNSAASSYEQYF. The V call is TRBV7-9, the J call TRBJ2-7; D call uncertain. Between the trimmed V and J ends, which lost 7 bases and 1 base, there was a span of 14 bases. CDR1 is SEHNR, CDR2 FQNEAQ, per germline (reference sequence). The CDR3 length is 14 residues.

J is TRBJ1-4 and V is TRBV7-8; weak D call: TRBD1 (5 bases). The CDR3 sequence is 18 residues long. V was pared by 3 bases and J by 0 bases, with 17 bases between. In germline, CDR1 is SGHVS, CDR2 FQNEAQ. Here the CDR3 reads CASSFPGAPGTTNEKLFF. The CDR3 DNA sequence: TGTGCCAGCAGCTTCCCTGGGGCCCCAGGGACAACTAATGAAAAACTGTTTTTT.

The genes are TRBV5-1 and TRBJ1-1; 7 bases align to TRBD1. J lost 3 bases, V lost 0 bases, and 5 bases had no gene match. The germline CDR1 and CDR2 sequences are SGHRS and YFSETQ. CDR3 length: 15 residues. CDR3 in DNA: TGCGCCAGCAGCTTGGGGGAGACAGGGTACACTGAAGCTTTCTTT. Its protein is CASSLGETGYTEAFF.

This clone was seen a single time. The chain is built from TRBV29-1 and TRBJ2-3; possible D gene TRBD1, 6 bases. The CDR3 totals 13 residues. V shed 8 bases and J shed 2 bases, with 14 bases lying between them. The germline CDR1 and CDR2 sequences are SQVTM and ANQGSEA. The CDR3 nucleotides are TGCAGCCCCCGACTGGGGGCCACAGATACGCAGTATTTT. Its translation: CSPRLGATDTQYF.

The chain uses TRBV7-8 and TRBJ1-2; D is possibly TRBD1 (5 bases). The CDR3 has 15 amino acids. V was cut by 4 bases and J by 2 bases, with 14 bases left in between. Looked up from germline, CDR1 is SGHVS and CDR2 is FQNEAQ. CDR3 in DNA: TGTGCCAGCAGCTCGGTACCCCAGGGAAACTATGGCTACACCTTC. Its translation: CASSSVPQGNYGYTF.

This rearrangement joins TRBV20-1 to TRBJ2-7; tentative D call: TRBD1 (5 bases). V shed 5 bases and J shed 5 bases, with 10 bases lying between them. Germline V gives CDR1 DFQATT, CDR2 SNEGSKA (reference sequence). The CDR3 has 11 residues. The DNA for the CDR3 is TGCAGTGCTTCCCAGGGCCACGAGCAGTACTTC. Amino acid sequence: CSASQGHEQYF.

The chain is built from TRBV11-2 and TRBJ1-1; TRBD1 matches 9 bases. V lost 3 bases, J lost 5 bases, and 4 bases stayed unmatched. CDR1 and CDR2 (germline): SGHAT, FQNNGV. This CDR3 comprises 14 residues. CDR3 sequence reads: CASSFAGTGTEAFF. In nucleotides, the CDR3 is TGTGCCAGCAGCTTTGCCGGGACAGGGACTGAAGCTTTCTTT.

V and J are TRBV30 and TRBJ1-1; maybe TRBD1 (5 bases). Germline assignment: CDR1 GTSNPN and CDR2 SVGIG (reference sequence). The CDR3 covers 14 residues. The V gene lost 0 bases and the J gene lost 4 bases, with 12 bases spanning the gap. The DNA for the CDR3 is TGTGCCTGGAGTGTAAAGGGGAAGATCACTGAAGCTTTCTTT. Its translation: CAWSVKGKITEAFF.

The chain carries TRBV6-1 and TRBJ1-1; 9 bases align to TRBD1. The junction had 7 bases not matched to a gene; V was cut back by 7 bases and J by 1 base. The CDR3 runs 15 residues. CDR1 MNHNS and CDR2 SASEGT come from the germline V gene. CDR3 in amino acids: CASTLGDRANTEAFF. The DNA for the CDR3 is TGTGCCAGCACCTTAGGGGACAGGGCGAACACTGAAGCTTTCTTT.

The chain has TRBV14 and TRBJ2-7; 9 bases map to TRBD1. The CDR3 is 18 amino acids. Trimming took 0 bases from V and 3 from J; bases not matched to a gene: 12. Germline V CDR1 and CDR2: SGHDN, FVKESK. CDR3 sequence (DNA): TGTGCCAGCAGCCAAGATAGCGCGGGACAGGGTAGAAGCTACGAGCAGTACTTC. It encodes CASSQDSAGQGRSYEQYF.

The chain is built from TRBV29-1 and TRBJ1-1, with a possible D match to TRBD1 (5 bases). The germline CDR1 and CDR2 sequences are SQVTM and ANQGSEA. This CDR3 spans 11 amino acids. CDR3 DNA sequence: TGCGCGGGACGGCTGAACACTGAAGCTTTCTTT. This gives the protein CAGRLNTEAFF.

In its sample, this clone was seen a few times. V and J are TRBV6-5 and TRBJ1-1, with D possibly TRBD1 on 5 matching bases. The V gene's germline CDR1 is MNHEY and CDR2 SVGAGI. The V and J ends lost 2 bases and 5 bases respectively, with 6 bases between them. This CDR3 is 12 amino acids long. CDR3 protein: CASSYGGTEAFF. The CDR3 nucleotides are TGTGCCAGCAGTTACGGGGGGACTGAAGCTTTCTTT.

The rearrangement links TRBV30 to TRBJ1-1; D is unresolved. Trimming took off 8 bases at V and 1 base at J, with 17 bases between the two ends. Germline V gene data show CDR1 as GTSNPN and CDR2 as SVGIG (reference sequence). The length of the CDR3 is 14 residues. CDR3 protein: CAGFSDKQNTEAFF. In DNA form, the CDR3 reads TGTGCCGGGTTTTCTGACAAACAGAACACTGAAGCTTTCTTT.

The rearrangement uses TRBV19 and TRBJ1-1; D is undetermined. Germline loops: CDR1 LNHDA, CDR2 SQIVND (reference sequence). The V gene lost 10 bases and the J gene lost 7 bases, with 16 bases spanning the gap. CDR3 length: 12 residues. The CDR3 protein is CATSRARGEAFF. The CDR3, as DNA: TGTGCCACCTCGCGGGCTCGGGGTGAAGCTTTCTTT.

This chain links TRBV10-2 with TRBJ2-5; 9 nucleotides agree with TRBD2. The germline V gene encodes CDR1 WSHSY and CDR2 SAAADI. The CDR3 length is 15 residues. V trimming: 2 bases; J trimming: 7 bases; junction bases outside the gene matches: 8. CDR3 coding DNA: TGCGCCAGCAGTGAGCGGACTAGCGTCGTTGGGACCCAGTACTTC. Its protein product is CASSERTSVVGTQYF.

The V call is TRBV6-5, the J call TRBJ1-1; D unresolved. The V end was cut by 7 bases, the J end by 5 bases, with 14 bases between. Germline V lookup: CDR1 MNHEY, CDR2 SVGAGI. The CDR3 consists of 13 residues. CDR3 coding DNA: TGTGCCAGCAAGTTACGGAGGGTTACTGAAGCTTTCTTT. Translation gives CASKLRRVTEAFF.